The 13 T cell receptor beta chains below all came from one sample that was sequenced in a study of T cells in Graves' hyperthyroidism and ophthalmopathy. Using RNA transcripts as the source, TCR beta CDR3 regions were amplified. When the TCR CDR3 underwent first-round RT-PCR, the HTBI primer set was used. TCRdb passed the multiplex PCR reads through MiXCR, listing each CDR3 protein once. The sample has some 400,000 distinct CDR3 sequences, approximately 12% seen once. Material for sequencing was blood. The source is a young man with Graves' hyperthyroidism that later progressed to Graves' ophthalmopathy.

The V gene is TRBV28, the J gene TRBJ1-5, with D maybe TRBD1 (6 bases). The germline V gene encodes CDR1 MDHEN and CDR2 SYDVKM. There are 16 residues in the CDR3. V gave up 6 bases and J gave up 0 bases, with 15 bases separating them. CDR3 protein: CASRYTTGYSNQPQHF. Written as DNA, the CDR3 is TGTGCCAGCAGGTACACGACAGGATATAGCAATCAGCCCCAGCATTTT.

This clonotype was recorded many times. The rearrangement uses TRBV28 and TRBJ1-6; maybe TRBD1 (5 bases). Trimming took off 6 bases at V and 14 bases at J, with 17 bases between the two ends. This CDR3 has 13 residues. From germline, CDR1 is MDHEN and CDR2 SYDVKM. CDR3 sequence reads: CASSQGAPGTLHF. CDR3 bases: TGTGCCAGCAGCCAAGGGGCTCCTGGGACCCTCCACTTT.

V and J are TRBV19 and TRBJ1-5; D is unresolved. V lost 7 bases and J lost 2, with 12 bases in between. This CDR3 has 14 residues. Germline V gene lookup returns CDR1 LNHDA and CDR2 SQIVND (reference sequence). This CDR3 reads CASTTGPGNQPQHF. CDR3 DNA: TGTGCCAGTACCACCGGTCCAGGCAATCAGCCCCAGCATTTT. The full variable domain, completed using reference TRBV19 and TRBJ1-5, is DGGITQSPKYLFRKEGQNVTLSCEQNLNHDAMYWYRQDPGQGLRLIYYSQIVNDFQKGDIAEGYSVSREKKESFPLTVTSAQKNPTAFYLCASTTGPGNQPQHFGDGTRLSIL.

A remark on this clonotype: This may be a read error, as it is one base from a much larger clone. V gene TRBV30 combines with J gene TRBJ2-3; D is possibly TRBD1 (6 bases). V lost 1 base, J lost 5 bases, and 13 bases lay in between. CDR1 and CDR2 (germline): GTSNPN, SVGIG (reference sequence). The CDR3 is 14 residues long. DNA of the CDR3: TGTGCCTGGAGTGAGAGGGGGTCTGGAGATACGCAGTATTTT. Translated, it gives CAWSERGSGDTQYF.

The table lists this clonotype with many counts. This chain connects TRBV27 to TRBJ1-4; TRBD1 matches at 7 bases. Germline values: CDR1 MNHEY, CDR2 SMNVEV (reference sequence). V was pared by 8 bases and J by 6 bases, with 3 bases of the junction left unmatched. There are 12 residues in the CDR3. The CDR3 DNA reads as TGTGCCAGCTCAGGGGGGGATGAAAAACTGTTTTTT. It codes for CASSGGDEKLFF.

In its sample, this clonotype was seen many times. This chain connects TRBV5-1 to TRBJ1-6, with 8 bases fitting TRBD1. Germline V gene lookup returns CDR1 SGHRS and CDR2 YFSETQ. The CDR3 runs 14 residues. With V trimmed by 4 bases and J by 8 bases, 5 bases remained unmatched. Here the CDR3 DNA reads TGCGCCAGCAGCACGGGACAGGCGTATTCACCCCTCCACTTT. As protein: CASSTGQAYSPLHF. Full variable domain (rest looked up from reference TRBV5-1 and TRBJ1-6): KAGVTQTPRYLIKTRGQQVTLSCSPISGHRSVSWYQQTPGQGLQFLFEYFSETQRNKGNFPGRFSGRQFSNSRSEMNVSTLELGDSALYLCASSTGQAYSPLHFGNGTRLTVT.

In this sample, this clonotype turned up many times. The CDR3 loop is CASSLDRYEGELFF. Written as DNA, the CDR3 is TGTGCCAGCAGCTTAGACCGATATGAGGGGGAGCTGTTTTTT. V usage is TRBV11-1 and J usage is TRBJ2-2; the D is unclear. Trimming stripped 1 base from V and 8 bases from J, with 11 bases between. This CDR3 has 14 amino acids. Germline CDR1 is SGHAT and CDR2 is FQDESV (reference sequence).

In this sample, this clonotype turned up many times. The chain employs TRBV11-3 and TRBJ2-6; the D is unclear. Germline V gene lookup returns CDR1 SGHNT and CDR2 YENEEA. This CDR3 region has 14 residues. The ends were cut back, 6 bases at V and 3 bases at J, with 9 bases in the middle. The CDR3 DNA follows: TGTGCCAGCAGTTATGCCGGTGGGGCCAACGTCCTGACTTTC. It codes for CASSYAGGANVLTF.

This clonotype has just a few counts. V and J are TRBV11-3 and TRBJ1-6; 7 bases map to TRBD1. CDR1 SGHNT and CDR2 YENEEA come from the germline V gene. V was pared by 5 bases and J by 9 bases, with 7 bases of the junction left unmatched. CDR3 size: 14 residues. The CDR3 DNA follows: TGTGCCAGCAGCCCCCGACAGGGCCTTTCACCCCTCCACTTT. It yields the protein CASSPRQGLSPLHF.

This clonotype has at least ten counts. The genes are TRBV6-1 and TRBJ1-1; 7 positions match TRBD1. The germline gives CDR1 MNHNS, CDR2 SASEGT. Trimming at V came to 5 bases and at J to 4 bases, leaving 10 bases not matched to a gene. The CDR3 loop spans 15 amino acids. CDR3 sequence reads: CASSYDRVWGTEAFF. CDR3 bases: TGTGCCAGCAGTTATGACAGGGTTTGGGGCACTGAAGCTTTCTTT.

At least ten counts were recorded for this clonotype. This chain joins TRBV6-2 or TRBV6-3 and TRBJ1-1, with a tentative D call TRBD1 (5 bases). Trimming cost V 0 bases and J 4 bases, with 9 bases left between them. The CDR3 consists of 14 residues. From germline, CDR1 is MNHEY and CDR2 SVGEGT. CDR3 DNA: TGTGCCAGCAGTTACTCGAAAGGGGCCACTGAAGCTTTCTTT. Residues: CASSYSKGATEAFF.

This clonotype was observed many times. This chain joins TRBV2 and TRBJ1-5; weak D call: TRBD1 (6 bases). From germline, CDR1 is SNHLY and CDR2 FYNNEI. The V gene lost 2 bases and the J gene lost 3 bases, with 11 bases spanning the gap. This CDR3 is 15 amino acids long. The CDR3 sequence: CASSESSGVNQPQHF. CDR3 nucleotides: TGTGCCAGCAGTGAAAGTTCAGGGGTCAATCAGCCCCAGCATTTT. Full variable domain (missing parts from reference TRBV2 and TRBJ1-5): EPEVTQTPSHQVTQMGQEVILRCVPISNHLYFYWYRQILGQKVEFLVSFYNNEISEKSEIFDDQFSVERPDGSNFTLKIRSTKLEDSAMYFCASSESSGVNQPQHFGDGTRLSIL.

This clonotype has ten or more counts. The genes are TRBV7-8 and TRBJ1-2; D gene ambiguous. Germline V gives CDR1 SGHVS, CDR2 FQNEAQ. The CDR3 consists of 16 residues. The V and J ends lost 0 bases and 0 bases respectively, with 11 bases between them. The CDR3 reads CASSLADRFANYGYTF. The CDR3 nucleotides are TGTGCCAGCAGCTTAGCGGACCGTTTTGCTAACTATGGCTACACCTTC.